The 21 T cell receptor beta chains below were found in one sample sequenced in a study of regulatory T cells in long-lasting Graves disease. Arm-PCR of CDR3 regions and iRepertoire HTBI primers were used to build TCR beta libraries. TCRdb called the multiplex PCR reads again in MiXCR, with one record for every CDR3 protein. This sample carries 700,000 or so distinct CDR3 sequences, about 32% of them seen once, and the ten largest clones take under 50%. The time point here: persistent/refractory GD, antithyroid drugs over 5 years with positive TRAb. The TCR library was made from RNA that had been extracted from PBMCs in TRIzol. The material sequenced was peripheral blood mononuclear cells (PBMCs), taken when the disease was refractory, from a patient treated with antithyroid drugs. Receptor source: a female donor with Graves disease.

This clonotype was picked up many times. The V and J genes are TRBV2 and TRBJ2-7, with 7 bases matching TRBD1. V gave up 4 bases and J gave up 1 base; unmatched junction bases: 4. CDR3 length: 14 amino acids. In germline, CDR1 is SNHLY, CDR2 FYNNEI. DNA for the CDR3: TGTGCCAGCAGTGTTCAGGGGGTTTCCTACGAGCAGTACTTC. Encoded protein: CASSVQGVSYEQYF.

This clonotype was seen more than once but under ten times. This chain uses TRBV2 with TRBJ2-5; TRBD2 is a possible D gene (6 bases). The V end was cut by 6 bases, the J end by 0 bases, with 17 bases between. CDR1 and CDR2 from the germline V gene are SNHLY and FYNNEI. This CDR3 region has 16 residues. CDR3 coding DNA: TGTGCCAGCAGGGGTCGACTAGACCCGTACCAAGAGACCCAGTACTTC. Translation: CASRGRLDPYQETQYF.

This clonotype appeared a few times. This rearrangement joins TRBV2 to TRBJ1-5; maybe TRBD1 (5 bases). Between the trimmed V and J ends, which lost 2 bases and 6 bases, there was a span of 14 bases. The CDR3 is 15 residues long. Germline values: CDR1 SNHLY, CDR2 FYNNEI. The CDR3 DNA reads as TGTGCCAGCAGTGAATCCGGCCAGGGAGGTCAGCCCCAGCATTTT. Amino acid sequence: CASSESGQGGQPQHF.

Ten or more counts support this clonotype. V usage is TRBV27 and J usage is TRBJ1-2, with D uncertain. Trimming pared 4 bases from V and 5 bases from J, leaving 11 bases between. CDR1 is MNHEY and CDR2 is SMNVEV in the germline V gene (reference sequence). The CDR3 spans 13 residues. CDR3 bases: TGTGCCAGCAGTTCCCGGGCGCAGTATGGCTACACCTTC. Protein product: CASSSRAQYGYTF.

The V call is TRBV6-1, the J call TRBJ1-1; 8 bases fit TRBD1. Germline V CDR1 and CDR2: MNHNS, SASEGT. This CDR3 is 16 amino acids long. V lost 8 bases and J lost 1; bases outside the gene matches: 12. CDR3 in amino acids: CASAKHSGQGNTEAFF. Here the CDR3 DNA reads TGTGCCAGCGCTAAGCACTCTGGACAGGGGAACACTGAAGCTTTCTTT.

The rearrangement links TRBV7-2 to TRBJ1-3; D might be TRBD1 (5 bases). V lost 4 bases and J lost 0, with 13 bases in between. CDR1 and CDR2 (germline): SGHTA, FQGNSA. This CDR3 is built from 16 residues. CDR3 sequence reads: CASSWGTARSGNTIYF. As DNA, the CDR3 is TGTGCCAGCAGCTGGGGGACCGCGCGCTCTGGAAACACCATATATTTT.

This clonotype was observed a handful of times. The chain links TRBV12-3 or TRBV12-4 to TRBJ1-5; 11 bases fit TRBD1. This CDR3 region has 16 residues. V gave up 6 bases and J gave up 1 base; unmatched junction bases: 5. CDR3 loop: CASSGDRGYSNQPQHF. CDR3 DNA sequence: TGTGCCAGCAGCGGGGACAGGGGGTACAGCAATCAGCCCCAGCATTTT.

This clonotype has just a few counts. The V and J genes are TRBV3-1 and TRBJ2-2; 9 nucleotides match TRBD2. Germline-derived CDR1 and CDR2 are LGHDT and YNNKEL (reference sequence). This CDR3 region has 14 residues. V trimming: 5 bases; J trimming: 9 bases; junction bases outside the gene matches: 7. The CDR3 loop reads CASSVAGELRELFF. The CDR3 nucleotides read TGTGCCAGCAGCGTAGCGGGAGAGTTGAGGGAGCTGTTTTTT.

There are a few counts of this clonotype. The chain links TRBV11-2 to TRBJ1-1; TRBD1 aligns across 8 bases. The V gene's germline CDR1 is SGHAT and CDR2 FQNNGV. This CDR3 comprises 13 residues. J gave up 3 bases and V 4 bases, and 1 base lay outside the gene matches. The CDR3 DNA follows: TGTGCCAGCAGCTGGACAGGGTACACTGAAGCTTTCTTT. Amino acids: CASSWTGYTEAFF.

This clonotype was recorded a few times. This may be a read error, as it is one base from a much larger clone. The V call is TRBV2, the J call TRBJ1-2; D is ambiguous. Germline CDR1 and CDR2: SNHLY and FYNNEI. The CDR3 sequence is 12 residues long. CDR3 in amino acids: CASSDNSYSYTF. The CDR3 DNA follows: TGTGCCAGCAGTGACAACAGCTATAGCTACACCTTC.

The chain carries TRBV12-3 or TRBV12-4 and TRBJ1-5; D ambiguous. V lost 1 base, J lost 13 bases, and 11 bases lay in between. The CDR3 spans 12 residues. The CDR3 loop reads CASSLGPRTQHF. CDR3 DNA: TGTGCCAGCAGTTTAGGACCGCGGACTCAGCATTTT.

There are a few counts of this clonotype. Its ends do not fully match the called genes, so a read error is possible. The genes are TRBV29-1 and TRBJ1-4; D unclear. Germline CDR1 SQVTM, CDR2 ANQGSEA. The CDR3 runs 12 residues. In DNA, the CDR3 is TGCAGCGTAGAAGACGGCGGTGGGGAACTGTTTTTT. Its protein product is CSVEDGGGELFF.

This clonotype occurred many times. The chain is built from TRBV28 and TRBJ2-4; D perhaps matches TRBD1 (7 bases). The CDR3 is made up of 15 amino acids. V was clipped by 5 bases and J by 1 base, with 12 bases between them. Germline V lookup: CDR1 MDHEN, CDR2 SYDVKM. CDR3 coding DNA: TGTGCCAGCAGTACAGCAGGGGGGGCCAAAAACATTCAGTACTTC. Protein: CASSTAGGAKNIQYF.

The gene calls are TRBV14 and TRBJ1-1; D not resolved. This CDR3 is 14 amino acids long. Trimming took 0 bases from V and 5 from J, leaving 10 bases between them. CDR1 and CDR2 (germline): SGHDN, FVKESK. In DNA, the CDR3 is TGTGCCAGCAGCCAAGATCCGGGGATTACTGAAGCTTTCTTT. Translated, it gives CASSQDPGITEAFF.

The rearrangement uses TRBV9 and TRBJ2-7; D assignment may be TRBD1 or TRBD2 (5 bases each). This CDR3 contains 16 residues. Per the germline V gene, CDR1 is SGDLS and CDR2 is YYNGEE. The V gene lost 0 bases and the J gene lost 1 base, with 14 bases spanning the gap. The CDR3 reads CASSVAEAGSSYEQYF. As DNA, the CDR3 is TGTGCCAGCAGCGTAGCGGAGGCAGGGTCGTCCTACGAGCAGTACTTC.

This rearrangement joins TRBV12-3 or TRBV12-4 to TRBJ2-7; 8 nucleotides line up with TRBD2. The trim removed 8 bases at V and 7 bases at J, leaving 13 bases unmatched. This CDR3 has 14 amino acids. The CDR3 DNA reads as TGTGCCAGCCGTCGCGGGGGGTCGACGGGAGAGCAGTACTTC. It encodes CASRRGGSTGEQYF.

The chain has TRBV20-1 and TRBJ2-5; 9 bases agree with TRBD1. The V segment lost 6 bases and the J segment 5 bases; nucleotides outside the gene matches: 10. Germline loops: CDR1 DFQATT, CDR2 SNEGSKA (reference sequence). The CDR3 has 14 amino acids. The CDR3 sequence: CSALTGTGSETQYF. The CDR3, as DNA: TGCAGTGCCTTAACCGGGACAGGGAGCGAGACCCAGTACTTC.

In its sample, this clonotype was seen a few times. The V call is TRBV3-1, the J call TRBJ1-2; tentatively, D is TRBD1 (5 bases). In germline, CDR1 is LGHDT, CDR2 YNNKEL (reference sequence). CDR3 length: 14 amino acids. Trimming pared 4 bases from V and 6 bases from J, leaving 15 bases between. The CDR3 DNA reads as TGTGCCAGCAGCCTAACAACGGGACCCAATGGCTACACCTTC. Translation: CASSLTTGPNGYTF.

This clonotype was detected only a few times. The chain couples TRBV7-2 to TRBJ1-2; D ambiguous. This CDR3 is built from 14 residues. Per the germline V gene, CDR1 is SGHTA and CDR2 is FQGNSA. The V and J ends lost 6 bases and 0 bases respectively, with 11 bases between them. DNA of the CDR3: TGTGCCAGCAGTGACCCCGGCACTAACTATGGCTACACCTTC. As protein: CASSDPGTNYGYTF.

The CDR3 protein is CASSPTVINTGELFF. The CDR3 region has the DNA TGTGCCAGCAGTCCAACCGTAATTAACACCGGGGAGCTGTTTTTT. The V gene is TRBV27, the J gene TRBJ2-2; D gene unclear. This CDR3 region has 15 residues. V lost 5 bases, J lost 2 bases, and 12 bases lay in between. Germline CDR1 and CDR2: MNHEY and SMNVEV (reference sequence).

The chain uses TRBV19 and TRBJ1-2; 8 bases are shared with TRBD1. With V trimmed by 10 bases and J by 3 bases, 7 bases remained unmatched. CDR3 size: 13 residues. The germline V gene has CDR1 LNHDA and CDR2 SQIVND (reference sequence). The DNA for the CDR3 is TGTGCCACGATCGCACAGGGGGACTATGGCTACACCTTC. As protein: CATIAQGDYGYTF.